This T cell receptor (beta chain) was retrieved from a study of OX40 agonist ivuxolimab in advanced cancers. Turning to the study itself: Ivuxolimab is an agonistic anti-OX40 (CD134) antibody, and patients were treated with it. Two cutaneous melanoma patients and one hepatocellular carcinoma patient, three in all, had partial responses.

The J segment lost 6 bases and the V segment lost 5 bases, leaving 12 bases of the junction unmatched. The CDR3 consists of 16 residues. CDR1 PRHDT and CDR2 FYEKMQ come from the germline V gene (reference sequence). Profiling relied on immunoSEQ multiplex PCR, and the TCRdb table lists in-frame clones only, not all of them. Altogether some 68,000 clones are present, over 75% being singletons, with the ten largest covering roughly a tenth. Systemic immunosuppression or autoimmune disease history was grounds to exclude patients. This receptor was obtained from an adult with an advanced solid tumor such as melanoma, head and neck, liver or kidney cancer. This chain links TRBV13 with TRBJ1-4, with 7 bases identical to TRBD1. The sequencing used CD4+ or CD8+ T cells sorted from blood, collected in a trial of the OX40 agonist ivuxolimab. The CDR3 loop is CASSPFGRGPDEKLFF. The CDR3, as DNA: TGTGCCAGCAGCCCATTTGGGAGGGGGCCAGATGAAAAACTGTTTTTT. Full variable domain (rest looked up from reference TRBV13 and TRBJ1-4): AAGVIQSPRHLIKEKRETATLKCYPIPRHDTVYWYQQGPGQDPQFLISFYEKMQSDKGSIPDRFSAQQFSDYHSELNMSSLELGDSALYFCASSPFGRGPDEKLFFGSGTQLSVL.